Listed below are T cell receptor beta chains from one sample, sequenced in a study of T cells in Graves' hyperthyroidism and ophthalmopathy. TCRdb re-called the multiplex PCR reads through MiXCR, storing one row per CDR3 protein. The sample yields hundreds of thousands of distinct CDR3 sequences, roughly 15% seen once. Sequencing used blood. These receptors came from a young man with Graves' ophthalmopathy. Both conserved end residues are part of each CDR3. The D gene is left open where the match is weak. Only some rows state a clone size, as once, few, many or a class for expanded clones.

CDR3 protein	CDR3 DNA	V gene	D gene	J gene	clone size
CASQPPGSSYNEQFF	TGTGCCAGCCAGCCCCCGGGTAGCTCCTACAATGAGCAGTTCTTC	TRBV7-9	.	TRBJ2-1	many
CASSQVSRTGVSPLHF	TGCGCCAGCAGCCAAGTTTCCAGGACAGGGGTTTCACCCCTCCACTTT	TRBV4-1	TRBD1	TRBJ1-6	few
CSAKRGGVVETQYF	TGCAGTGCTAAACGGGGGGGGGTTGTTGAGACCCAGTACTTC	TRBV20-1	TRBD2	TRBJ2-5	many
CASSFTGTSLSTDTQYF	TGTGCCAGCAGTTTTACCGGGACTAGCCTTAGCACAGATACGCAGTATTTT	TRBV11-2	TRBD2	TRBJ2-3	.
CASSTDREALSNEQFF	TGTGCCAGTAGTACCGACCGGGAGGCCCTGTCCAATGAGCAGTTCTTC	TRBV19	TRBD2	TRBJ2-1	many
CASARTSATGELFF	TGTGCCAGCGCAAGGACTAGCGCTACCGGGGAGCTGTTTTTT	TRBV25-1	TRBD2	TRBJ2-2	.
CASNNRDMNTEAFF	TGCGCCAGCAATAACAGGGATATGAACACTGAAGCTTTCTTT	TRBV5-1	.	TRBJ1-1	many
CASSLRTSGRQHHNEQFF	TGTGCCAGCAGCCTCAGGACTAGCGGGAGACAACACCACAATGAGCAGTTCTTC	TRBV13	TRBD2	TRBJ2-1	many
CASSLPVRGVSYEQYF	TGTGCCAGCAGCCTCCCCGTACGGGGGGTCTCCTACGAGCAGTACTTC	TRBV13	TRBD2	TRBJ2-7	many
CASSLVGGNTEAFF	TGTGCCAGCAGCTTAGTAGGGGGGAACACTGAAGCTTTCTTT	TRBV11-2	.	TRBJ1-1	many
CASSPKVFGNTIYF	TGTGCCAGCAGCCCCAAAGTTTTTGGAAACACCATATATTTT	TRBV5-5	.	TRBJ1-3	few
CATSGGQSNQPQHF	TGTGCCACCAGTGGGGGACAGTCCAATCAGCCCCAGCATTTT	TRBV24-1	TRBD1	TRBJ1-5	many
CASGLAGGSEQFF	TGTGCCAGCGGACTAGCGGGGGGCTCGGAGCAGTTCTTC	TRBV19	TRBD2	TRBJ2-1	.
CSAKDPENGQETQYF	TGCAGTGCAAAAGACCCTGAAAATGGGCAAGAGACCCAGTACTTC	TRBV20-1	.	TRBJ2-5	many
CASNPGQRYNQPQHF	TGTGCCAGCAACCCGGGACAAAGATATAATCAGCCCCAGCATTTT	TRBV6-1	.	TRBJ1-5	many
CASSFSGGQETQYF	TGTGCCAGCAGCTTTAGCGGGGGTCAAGAGACCCAGTACTTC	TRBV12-3/TRBV12-4	TRBD2	TRBJ2-5	many
CASSAQRLAVDTQYF	TGTGCCAGCAGCGCACAAAGACTAGCGGTAGATACGCAGTATTTT	TRBV2	TRBD2	TRBJ2-3	.
CASSVTVGTDTDTQYF	TGTGCCAGCAGCGTCACCGTCGGGACAGACACAGATACGCAGTATTTT	TRBV7-9	TRBD1	TRBJ2-3	many
CASSIDQGGQPQHF	TGTGCCAGTAGTATAGATCAGGGCGGGCAGCCCCAGCATTTT	TRBV19	.	TRBJ1-5	few
CASSGGQSGANVLTF	TGTGCCAGCAGTGGGGGGCAGTCTGGGGCCAACGTCCTGACTTTC	TRBV6-1	.	TRBJ2-6	many
CAWLAGAGELFF	TGTGCCTGGTTAGCGGGAGCCGGGGAGCTGTTTTTT	TRBV30	TRBD2	TRBJ2-2	many
CASSLGGGMEAFF	TGTGCCAGCAGCTTGGGGGGGGGAATGGAAGCTTTCTTT	TRBV7-9	.	TRBJ1-1	few
CASREDWGWGYEQYF	TGCGCCAGCAGAGAGGATTGGGGGTGGGGTTACGAGCAGTACTTC	TRBV10-2	.	TRBJ2-7	.
CASNRWGQGIETQYF	TGTGCCAGCAACCGGTGGGGACAGGGGATAGAGACCCAGTACTTC	TRBV12-3/TRBV12-4	TRBD1	TRBJ2-5	.
CASSLTGVDQPQHF	TGTGCCAGCAGTTTAACAGGGGTGGATCAGCCCCAGCATTTT	TRBV12-3/TRBV12-4	TRBD1	TRBJ1-5	many
CASKPGLDEQFF	TGTGCCAGCAAGCCGGGACTCGATGAGCAGTTCTTC	TRBV25-1	.	TRBJ2-1	.
CASSIQGSKRLPQHF	TGTGCCAGCAGTATACAGGGTTCTAAGAGGCTGCCCCAGCATTTT	TRBV27	.	TRBJ1-5	few
CASTSGGGGNEQFF	TGCGCCAGCACCTCAGGTGGGGGAGGCAATGAGCAGTTCTTC	TRBV10-1	.	TRBJ2-1	medium-sized
CAISESGHRQETQFF	TGTGCCATCAGTGAGTCTGGTCACCGTCAAGAGACCCAGTTCTTC	TRBV10-3	.	TRBJ2-1	.
CASSLTTTYEQYF	TGCGCCAGCAGCCTCACAACCACCTACGAGCAGTACTTC	TRBV5-1	.	TRBJ2-7	many
CSAQDLPGNEQFF	TGCAGTGCTCAAGACCTACCGGGGAATGAGCAGTTCTTC	TRBV20-1	.	TRBJ2-1	.
CASSLVKQYGELFF	TGTGCCAGCAGCTTAGTTAAACAATACGGGGAGCTGTTTTTT	TRBV7-2	.	TRBJ2-2	few
CASTTRLGDTQYF	TGTGCCAGTACCACCCGACTAGGAGATACGCAGTATTTT	TRBV19	.	TRBJ2-3	.
CASSYSREPDTQYF	TGTGCCAGCAGTTACTCGAGGGAACCAGATACGCAGTATTTT	TRBV6-2/TRBV6-3	.	TRBJ2-3	.
CASSNRTSGLAKNIQYF	TGTGCCAGCAGCAATCGGACTAGCGGGCTAGCCAAAAACATTCAGTACTTC	TRBV3-1	TRBD2	TRBJ2-4	many
CASGLVRLAGFPETQYF	TGTGCTAGTGGTTTGGTCCGACTAGCGGGATTCCCGGAGACCCAGTACTTC	TRBV12-5	TRBD2	TRBJ2-5	.
CASSLRVGSGYEQYF	TGTGCCAGCAGTCTACGGGTTGGGTCAGGGTACGAGCAGTACTTC	TRBV6-1	.	TRBJ2-7	few
CATSDTPLSGGSPSSYNEQFF	TGTGCCACCAGTGATACTCCTCTAAGCGGGGGTTCGCCGAGCTCCTACAATGAGCAGTTCTTC	TRBV24-1	TRBD2	TRBJ2-1	many
CASSKSGGHNEQFF	TGTGCCAGCAGTAAATCGGGAGGTCACAATGAGCAGTTCTTC	TRBV5-4	TRBD2	TRBJ2-1	few
CASSWTVFYGYTF	TGTGCCAGCAGCTGGACAGTATTCTATGGCTACACCTTC	TRBV7-9	.	TRBJ1-2	many
CASSRPGQGYYEQYF	TGTGCCAGCAGCCGCCCGGGACAGGGGTACTACGAGCAGTACTTC	TRBV12-3/TRBV12-4	TRBD1	TRBJ2-7	many
CASSVAMGQSYEQYF	TGTGCCAGCAGCGTAGCTATGGGACAGTCCTACGAGCAGTACTTC	TRBV9	TRBD1	TRBJ2-7	few
CASSQGRLDLSSYNEQFF	TGTGCCAGCAGCCAAGGGAGACTGGATCTTAGCTCCTACAATGAGCAGTTCTTC	TRBV3-1	.	TRBJ2-1	many
CASSFILYEQYF	TGTGCCAGCAGCTTCATTCTCTACGAGCAGTACTTC	TRBV11-2	.	TRBJ2-7	many
CASSEVPGRGKLFF	TGTGCCAGCAGTGAAGTACCAGGGAGGGGAAAACTGTTTTTT	TRBV2	.	TRBJ1-4	.
CASSQTSSGANVLTF	TGTGCCAGCAGCCAGACAAGCTCTGGGGCCAACGTCCTGACTTTC	TRBV7-9	.	TRBJ2-6	few
CASSEGTSWRDYEQFF	TGTGCCAGCAGTGAAGGGACTAGCTGGAGAGACTATGAGCAGTTCTTC	TRBV2	TRBD2	TRBJ2-1	many
CASSWGQGNNEQYF	TGTGCCAGCAGCTGGGGACAGGGAAACAACGAGCAGTACTTC	TRBV5-4	TRBD1	TRBJ2-7	few